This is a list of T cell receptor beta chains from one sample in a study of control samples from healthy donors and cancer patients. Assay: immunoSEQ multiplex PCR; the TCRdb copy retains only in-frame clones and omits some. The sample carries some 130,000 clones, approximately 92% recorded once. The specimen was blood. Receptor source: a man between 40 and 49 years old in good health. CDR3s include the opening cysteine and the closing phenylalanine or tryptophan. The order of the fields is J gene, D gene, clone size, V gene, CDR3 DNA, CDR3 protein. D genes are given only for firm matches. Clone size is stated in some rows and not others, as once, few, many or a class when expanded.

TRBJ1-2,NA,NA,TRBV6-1,TGTGCCAGCAGTGAACAAGGACACCCCTTAGCTAACTATGGCTACACCTTC,CASSEQGHPLANYGYTF
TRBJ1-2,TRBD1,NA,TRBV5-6,TGTGCCAGCAGCTTGGGGACAGGGGCGAGTTCCGACTATGGCTACACCTTC,CASSLGTGASSDYGYTF
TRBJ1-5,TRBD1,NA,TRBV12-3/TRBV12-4,TGTCCCACAGGGGATAATCAGCCCCAGCATTTT,CPTGDNQPQHF
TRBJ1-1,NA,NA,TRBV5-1,TGCGCCAGCAGCTTAAGTAGTGACACTGAAGCTTTCTTT,CASSLSSDTEAFF
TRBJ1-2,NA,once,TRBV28,TGTGCCAGCAGTTTTAGGTGGACTTATGGCTACACCTTC,CASSFRWTYGYTF
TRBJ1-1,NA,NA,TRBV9,TGTGCCAGCACCCGTGGGGGGATGGCTGAAGCTTTCTTT,CASTRGGMAEAFF
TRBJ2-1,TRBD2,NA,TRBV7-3,TGTGCCAGCAGCTTACTAGCGGGGGGCCTCTACAATGAGCAGTTCTTC,CASSLLAGGLYNEQFF
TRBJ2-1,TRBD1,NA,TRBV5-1,TGCGCCAGCACCTGGACAGGGTCCAATGAGCAGTTCTTC,CASTWTGSNEQFF
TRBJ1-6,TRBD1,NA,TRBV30,TGTGCCGGAGGGACAGGCAATTCACCCCTCCACTTT,CAGGTGNSPLHF
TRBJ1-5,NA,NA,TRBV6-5,TGTGCCAGCGGGGGGGACGTCAATCAGCCCCAGCATTTT,CASGGDVNQPQHF
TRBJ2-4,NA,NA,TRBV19,TGTGCCAGTAGTCCCTTAGTTCAGGGGCTGAACATTCAGTACTTC,CASSPLVQGLNIQYF
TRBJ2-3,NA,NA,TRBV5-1,TGCGCCAGCAGCTTGGTGGCAGGGGGGAAGCCAGATACGCAGTATTTT,CASSLVAGGKPDTQYF
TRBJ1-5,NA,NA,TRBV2,TGTGCCAGCAGTCCTTACGCGTTCGGGCCCCAGCATTTT,CASSPYAFGPQHF